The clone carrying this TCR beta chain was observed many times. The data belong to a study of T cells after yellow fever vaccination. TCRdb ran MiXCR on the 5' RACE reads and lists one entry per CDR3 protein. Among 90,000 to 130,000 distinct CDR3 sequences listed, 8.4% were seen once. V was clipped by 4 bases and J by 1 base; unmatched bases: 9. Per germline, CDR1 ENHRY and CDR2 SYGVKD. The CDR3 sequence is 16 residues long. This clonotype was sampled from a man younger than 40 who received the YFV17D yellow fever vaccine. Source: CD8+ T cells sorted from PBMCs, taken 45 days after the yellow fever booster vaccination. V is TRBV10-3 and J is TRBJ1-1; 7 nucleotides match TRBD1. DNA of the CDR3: TGTGCCATCAGTGGCCCCCCTACAGGGGAGAACACTGAAGCTTTCTTT. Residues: CAISGPPTGENTEAFF.